These 17 T cell receptor beta chains share one sample of origin, sequenced in a study of shared clonotypes between healthy human individuals. Sequencing was performed with immunoSEQ multiplex PCR; in TCRdb, only in-frame clones are kept and a portion is missing. Of about 1 million clones in the sample, approximately 70% were seen once. The source material was memory CD4+ T cells sorted from blood. The subset was: CD45RA-negative fraction. All receptors come from a man aged 18 to 29 in good health.

As DNA, the CDR3 is TGTGCCAGCAGCTTAGGAGTATTGGCGGGGGTTACCGGGGAGCTGTTTTTT. It encodes CASSLGVLAGVTGELFF. This rearrangement joins TRBV7-3 to TRBJ2-2; 7 bases are a match to TRBD2. J gave up 5 bases and V 2 bases, and 11 bases lay outside the gene matches. Germline CDR1 is SGHTA and CDR2 is FQGTGA. The CDR3 covers 17 residues.

The CDR3 spells CASSRPTGELKNQYF. CDR3 DNA: TGCGCCAGCAGCCGTCCCACGGGGGAATTGAAGAATCAGTACTTC. The rearrangement uses TRBV4-1 and TRBJ2-7; the D gene is possibly TRBD2 (6 bases). The V end was cut by 4 bases, the J end by 10 bases, with 23 bases between. This CDR3 contains 15 residues. In germline, CDR1 is MGHRA, CDR2 YSYEKL.

In DNA, the CDR3 is TGTGCCAGCAGTTCGCGTGGTAGCGGGTACATTCAGTACTTC. Its translation: CASSSRGSGYIQYF. The chain recombines TRBV28 with TRBJ2-4; TRBD2 agrees at 7 bases. Germline assignment: CDR1 MDHEN and CDR2 SYDVKM. The CDR3 spans 14 residues. J lost 8 bases, V lost 4 bases, and 8 bases had no gene match.

Comment on this clone: This sample also contains other DNA sequences that code for the same CDR3. The chain links TRBV7-2 to TRBJ2-7, with no clear D. CDR1 is SGHTA and CDR2 is FQGNSA in the germline V gene. The CDR3 has 14 amino acids. The V and J ends lost 1 base and 1 base respectively, with 8 bases between them. CDR3 amino acids: CASSLGGRSYEQYF. The CDR3 region has the DNA TGTGCCAGCAGCTTAGGCGGCAGGTCCTACGAGCAGTACTTC.

This chain connects TRBV15 to TRBJ2-1; D uncertain. Germline V gene data show CDR1 as LNHNV and CDR2 as YYDKDF (reference sequence). The V and J ends lost 2 bases and 6 bases respectively, with 14 bases between them. This CDR3 has 15 amino acids. The CDR3 DNA reads as TGTGCCACCAGCAGACCCCGGGTATCCGCCAATGAGCAGTTCTTC. Encoded protein: CATSRPRVSANEQFF.

V gene TRBV5-6 combines with J gene TRBJ2-2; D is ambiguous. Germline V lookup: CDR1 SGHDT, CDR2 YYEEEE. The germline V and J ends were trimmed by 2 bases and 8 bases, with 4 bases remaining between them. This CDR3 has 11 residues. The CDR3 nucleotides are TGTGCCAGCAGCTTCGAAGGGGAGCTGTTTTTT. It translates to CASSFEGELFF.

The chain joins TRBV6-5 to TRBJ2-7, with D maybe TRBD2 (6 bases). The CDR3 contains 13 residues. Germline V lookup: CDR1 MNHEY, CDR2 SVGAGI. Trimming pared 0 bases from V and 5 bases from J, leaving 8 bases between. CDR3 sequence: CASSYSRGNEQYF. The CDR3, as DNA: TGTGCCAGCAGTTACTCGCGGGGTAACGAGCAGTACTTC.

Worth noting for this clone: Other DNA sequences in the same sample also yield this CDR3. The CDR3 loop reads CASSSTGGNQPQHF. DNA for the CDR3: TGTGCCAGTAGTAGCACGGGAGGCAATCAGCCCCAGCATTTT. The V gene is TRBV19, the J gene TRBJ1-5; no firm D call. Germline V gene sequence: CDR1 LNHDA, CDR2 SQIVND (reference sequence). The CDR3 loop spans 14 amino acids. The ends were cut back, 4 bases at V and 2 bases at J, with 9 bases in the middle.

This clone came up a few times. V and J are TRBV20-1 and TRBJ1-1, with a weak D call TRBD1 (6 bases). The germline V gene has CDR1 DFQATT and CDR2 SNEGSKA (reference sequence). The CDR3 totals 11 residues. The CDR3 DNA reads TGCACCCTTAAGGGGGACGCTGAAGCTTTCTTT. Amino acid sequence: CTLKGDAEAFF.

The chain carries TRBV2 and TRBJ2-6; possibly TRBD1 for D (6 bases). Germline V lookup: CDR1 SNHLY, CDR2 FYNNEI. The germline V and J ends were trimmed by 7 bases and 0 bases, with 13 bases remaining between them. This CDR3 contains 16 residues. The CDR3 spells CASTRGSLSGANVLTF. CDR3 nucleotide sequence: TGTGCCAGCACAAGGGGGAGCCTCTCTGGGGCCAACGTCCTGACTTTC. The complete variable domain, with remaining parts taken from reference TRBV2 and TRBJ2-6, reads EPEVTQTPSHQVTQMGQEVILRCVPISNHLYFYWYRQILGQKVEFLVSFYNNEISEKSEIFDDQFSVERPDGSNFTLKIRSTKLEDSAMYFCASTRGSLSGANVLTFGAGSRLTVL.

This clone has only a few counts. The J gene is TRBJ1-3, the V gene TRBV5-4; the D gene is possibly TRBD1 (5 bases). From germline, CDR1 is SGHNT and CDR2 YYREEE (reference sequence). There are 14 residues in the CDR3. Trimming left V 7 bases short and J 2 bases short, with 13 bases between. CDR3 sequence (DNA): TGTGCCAGCTCGGCCTCGGGGGCTGGAAACACCATATATTTT. Its protein product is CASSASGAGNTIYF.

This clone has just a few counts. The gene calls are TRBV2 and TRBJ1-2; D not resolved. The CDR3 is 14 amino acids. The V end lost 0 bases, the J end lost 4 bases, and 9 bases lay between the germline ends. CDR1 is SNHLY and CDR2 is FYNNEI in the germline V gene. CDR3 sequence (DNA): TGTGCCAGCAGTGAAGCTCTCTTTTCCTATGGCTACACCTTC. It codes for CASSEALFSYGYTF.

This CDR3 is CASSLISNEQFF. DNA for the CDR3: TGTGCCAGCAGCCTGATAAGCAATGAGCAGTTCTTC. The chain is built from TRBV7-2 and TRBJ2-1; no firm D call. Germline assignment: CDR1 SGHTA and CDR2 FQGNSA. V was cut by 5 bases and J by 6 bases, with 8 bases left in between. CDR3 length: 12 residues. Based on the CDR3 plus reference TRBV7-2 and TRBJ2-1, the full variable domain is GAGVSQSPSNKVTEKGKDVELRCDPISGHTALYWYRQSLGQGLEFLIYFQGNSAPDKSGLPSDRFSAERTGGSVSTLTIQRTQQEDSAVYLCASSLISNEQFFGPGTRLTVL.

This chain joins TRBV4-1 and TRBJ2-3; 9 bases line up with TRBD2. CDR1 MGHRA and CDR2 YSYEKL come from the germline V gene. This CDR3 has 16 residues. The V and J ends lost 1 base and 5 bases, in that order; junction bases with no gene match: 7. The CDR3 bases are TGCGCCAGCAGCCAAGGGACTAGCGCCTCGGGAGATACGCAGTATTTT. It specifies CASSQGTSASGDTQYF.

This clone was seen only a few times. The V call is TRBV6-5, the J call TRBJ1-4, with D unresolved. The CDR3 spans 15 residues. The V gene lost 2 bases and the J gene lost 7 bases, with 14 bases spanning the gap. CDR1 is MNHEY, CDR2 SVGAGI, per germline. CDR3 protein: CASSYTSAAGEKLFF. DNA of the CDR3: TGTGCCAGCAGTTACACATCGGCAGCCGGTGAAAAACTGTTTTTT.

J is TRBJ1-4 and V is TRBV2; the D is unclear. Trimming took off 4 bases at V and 0 bases at J, with 9 bases between the two ends. Per the germline V gene, CDR1 is SNHLY and CDR2 is FYNNEI. The CDR3 loop spans 15 amino acids. The CDR3 DNA follows: TGTGCCAGCAGTGTCCGACGGGCAACTAATGAAAAACTGTTTTTT. Amino acid sequence: CASSVRRATNEKLFF.

Only a few counts were recorded for this clone. V gene TRBV2 combines with J gene TRBJ2-1; possibly TRBD2 for D (5 bases). Germline V gene lookup returns CDR1 SNHLY and CDR2 FYNNEI. The CDR3 contains 14 residues. V was cut by 4 bases and J by 3 bases, with 10 bases left in between. The DNA of the CDR3 is TGTGCCAGCAGTGTCTCAGGACTCTACAATGAGCAGTTCTTC. Protein sequence: CASSVSGLYNEQFF.